This T cell receptor beta chain derives from a study of blood T cells in healthy people across ages. From germline, CDR1 is SGHDN and CDR2 FVKESK. The CDR3 is 12 amino acids. The ends were cut back, 8 bases at V and 9 bases at J, with 14 bases in the middle. Sample-barcoded 5' priming and a J-beta primer mix drove a second PCR of 7 to 11 cycles. Tags on each cDNA molecule came from a template-switch adaptor with 12 random nucleotides. One entry per CDR3 protein results from TCRdb running MiXCR on the 5' RACE reads. The sample has around 1,900,000 distinct CDR3 sequences; about two fifths are singletons. In its sample, this clonotype was seen a few times.

This clonotype originated in a human donor in good health. V gene TRBV14 combines with J gene TRBJ2-1, with D maybe TRBD2 (5 bases). Sample: blood. In nucleotides, the CDR3 is TGTGCCAGCCGAGGACTGGCGTCTGAGCAGTTCTTC. As protein: CASRGLASEQFF.